The 18 T cell receptor beta chains presented below share a single source sample, sequenced in a study of blood T cell repertoires in COVID-19 (dated by TCRdb to the early 2020s). Library prep was done by the immunoSEQ multiplex PCR assay. In its TCRdb copy, this immuneACCESS table keeps in-frame sequences only and misses some clones. Where compared with another copy, unresolved V genes explain less than half of these, and the others have no known cause. The sample table lists 150,000 to 200,000 clones, 85% to 90% of them with a count of one. The top ten constitute approximately 8.9% of the sample. The sequenced material came from peripheral blood. These receptors were obtained from a woman in her sixties with acute or convalescent COVID-19.

V gene TRBV9 combines with J gene TRBJ2-5; unclear D gene. V was pared by 4 bases and J by 1 base, with 11 bases between. Germline CDR1 reads SGDLS; CDR2 reads YYNGEE. This CDR3 spans 14 amino acids. The chain's CDR3 is CASSPEAFQETQYF. CDR3 in DNA: TGTGCCAGCAGCCCAGAGGCCTTCCAAGAGACCCAGTACTTC.

The chain employs TRBV5-4 and TRBJ2-5, with D perhaps TRBD1 (5 bases). V was cut by 4 bases and J by 4 bases, with 14 bases left in between. The germline V gene encodes CDR1 SGHNT and CDR2 YYREEE (reference sequence). CDR3 length: 14 residues. CDR3: CASSTLARGETQYF. CDR3 nucleotides: TGTGCCAGCAGCACCTTAGCTAGGGGAGAGACCCAGTACTTC.

The chain employs TRBV6-5 and TRBJ1-1; 7 bases match TRBD1. CDR1 is MNHEY and CDR2 is SVGAGI in the germline V gene. J was trimmed by 4 bases and V by 4 bases; bases with no gene match: 6. This CDR3 is 14 amino acids long. The CDR3 sequence: CASSSGGSGTEAFF. For the CDR3, the DNA is TGTGCCAGCAGTTCAGGGGGGTCCGGCACTGAAGCTTTCTTT.

The rearrangement uses TRBV6-6 and TRBJ1-2; D is possibly TRBD1 (5 bases). CDR3 length equals 16 residues. Germline CDR1 and CDR2: MNHNY and SVGAGI (reference sequence). The V gene lost 7 bases and the J gene lost 4 bases, with 22 bases spanning the gap. In DNA, the CDR3 is TGTGCCAGCACTCGAGCGGGGGTAGACCCAGGCTATGGCTACACCTTC. It specifies CASTRAGVDPGYGYTF.

V is TRBV4-2 and J is TRBJ2-4; tentatively, D is TRBD2 (6 bases). The V gene lost 3 bases and the J gene lost 0 bases, with 12 bases spanning the gap. This CDR3 contains 16 residues. Germline-derived CDR1 and CDR2 are LGHNA and YNFKEQ. Here the CDR3 reads CASSQAGLLAKNIQYF. CDR3 bases: TGTGCCAGCAGCCAGGCGGGGTTACTAGCCAAAAACATTCAGTACTTC.

This clone was seen only a few times. The gene calls are TRBV6-5 and TRBJ1-5; TRBD1 is a possible D gene (6 bases). The V gene's germline CDR1 is MNHEY and CDR2 SVGAGI. V shed 5 bases and J shed 3 bases, with 14 bases lying between them. The CDR3 runs to 15 residues. CDR3 loop: CASSKNWGHNQPQHF. CDR3 in DNA: TGTGCCAGCAGTAAAAATTGGGGACACAATCAGCCCCAGCATTTT.

Here the CDR3 reads CASSEQLARAFEQYV. The DNA for the CDR3 is TGTGCCAGCAGTGAACAATTAGCGAGAGCGTTCGAGCAGTACGTC. The chain links TRBV6-1 to TRBJ2-7; D may be TRBD2 (5 bases). The germline gives CDR1 MNHNS, CDR2 SASEGT. V was shortened by 2 bases and J by 6 bases, with 17 bases between the two germline ends. CDR3 length equals 15 residues.

The rearrangement joins TRBV28 to TRBJ2-7; a weak D match, TRBD1 (6 bases). Germline V gives CDR1 MDHEN, CDR2 SYDVKM. The V and J ends lost 6 bases and 4 bases respectively, with 16 bases between them. The CDR3 contains 14 residues. The CDR3 nucleotides read TGTGCCAGCAGGGGGGCCGGGACCACATACGAGCAGTACTTC. Translation gives CASRGAGTTYEQYF.

This sequence joins TRBV5-4 and TRBJ2-7, with TRBD2 identical over 14 bases. Per germline, CDR1 SGHNT and CDR2 YYREEE (reference sequence). This CDR3 region has 15 residues. Unmatched junction bases numbered 5, after V lost 3 bases and J lost 6 bases. CDR3 region: CASSSTSGRAGEQYV. CDR3 sequence (DNA): TGTGCCAGCAGCTCGACTAGCGGGAGGGCGGGCGAGCAGTACGTC.

The chain links TRBV5-1 to TRBJ2-7; 12 nucleotides line up with TRBD2. Trimming at V came to 0 bases and at J to 6 bases, leaving 4 bases not matched to a gene. Germline V CDR1 and CDR2: SGHRS, YFSETQ. There are 15 residues in the CDR3. The CDR3 region has the DNA TGCGCCAGCAGCTTGGATCTAGCGGGAGGGCTCGAGCAGTACGTC. Amino acid sequence: CASSLDLAGGLEQYV.

This sequence joins TRBV6-2 or TRBV6-3 and TRBJ1-2; D possibly corresponds to TRBD1 (5 bases). This CDR3 is 14 amino acids long. Trimming cost V 5 bases and J 10 bases, with 20 bases left between them. CDR1 MNHEY and CDR2 SVGEGT come from the germline V gene. The CDR3 sequence: CASSGGELIFFYTF. Written as DNA, the CDR3 is TGTGCCAGCAGTGGGGGGGAGCTTATTTTCTTCTACACCTTC.

The V gene is TRBV7-9, the J gene TRBJ1-2; D remains ambiguous. The CDR3 extends over 17 amino acids. Trimming pared 2 bases from V and 0 bases from J, leaving 16 bases between. Germline loops: CDR1 SEHNR, CDR2 FQNEAQ (reference sequence). As DNA, the CDR3 is TGTGCCAGCAGCTTATTGGTCAGTAGCCCTACTAACTATGGCTACACCTTC. Its translation: CASSLLVSSPTNYGYTF. Complete variable domain (other parts from reference TRBV7-9 and TRBJ1-2): DTGVSQNPRHKITKRGQNVTFRCDPISEHNRLYWYRQTLGQGPEFLTYFQNEAQLEKSRLLSDRFSAERPKGSFSTLEIQRTEQGDSAMYLCASSLLVSSPTNYGYTFGSGTRLTVV.

V usage is TRBV5-1 and J usage is TRBJ1-2; TRBD1 agrees at 7 bases. The germline V gene has CDR1 SGHRS and CDR2 YFSETQ. V lost 2 bases to trimming and J lost 8 bases; unmatched junction nucleotides: 6. CDR3 length: 13 amino acids. The CDR3 sequence: CASSFTGVEGYTF. The CDR3 DNA reads TGCGCCAGCAGCTTTACAGGGGTCGAAGGCTACACCTTC.

V is TRBV7-3 and J is TRBJ2-5; TRBD2 agrees at 14 bases. J gave up 5 bases and V 5 bases, and 7 bases lay outside the gene matches. The germline V gene has CDR1 SGHTA and CDR2 FQGTGA. The CDR3 spans 16 residues. The CDR3 protein is CASSPGLAGGLETQYF. DNA for the CDR3: TGTGCCAGCAGCCCCGGACTAGCGGGAGGCCTTGAGACCCAGTACTTC.

V gene TRBV6-4 combines with J gene TRBJ1-1; no clear D. This CDR3 is 14 amino acids long. Per germline, CDR1 MRHNA and CDR2 SNTAGT. With 5 bases removed from V and 1 base from J, the gap between germline ends came to 11 bases. The CDR3 bases are TGTGCCAGCAGTCAGAACCCTCCGAACACTGAAGCTTTCTTT. Protein sequence: CASSQNPPNTEAFF.

The sample holds one count of this clone. The V call is TRBV6-6, the J call TRBJ2-3, with D possibly TRBD2 on 6 matching bases. The V end lost 9 bases, the J end lost 4 bases, and 17 bases lay between the germline ends. The CDR3 contains 14 residues. From germline, CDR1 is MNHNY and CDR2 SVGAGI (reference sequence). The CDR3 spells CASKPEGTADTQYF. The CDR3 DNA is TGTGCCAGTAAACCGGAGGGCACGGCAGATACGCAGTATTTT.

The V and J genes are TRBV5-6 and TRBJ1-2, with 10 bases that match TRBD1. The CDR3 totals 15 residues. CDR1 and CDR2 from the germline V gene are SGHDT and YYEEEE. V was pared by 2 bases and J by 2 bases, with 3 bases of the junction left unmatched. CDR3 region: CASSLPGQGNYGYTF. As DNA, the CDR3 is TGTGCCAGCAGCTTACCGGGACAGGGGAACTATGGCTACACCTTC.

This clone was seen only a few times. The chain recombines TRBV7-2 with TRBJ2-3; TRBD2 agrees at 9 bases. CDR1 and CDR2 (germline): SGHTA, FQGNSA. The CDR3 has 16 residues. Trimming removed 1 base from V and 2 bases from J; junction bases left unmatched: 4. The CDR3 is CASSLERGRVTDTQYF. DNA of the CDR3: TGTGCCAGCAGCTTAGAACGCGGGAGGGTCACAGATACGCAGTATTTT.